The 16 T cell receptor beta chains given below trace back to one sample, sequenced in a study of PD-L1 blockade in urothelial cancer. Assay: immunoSEQ multiplex PCR; the TCRdb copy retains only in-frame clones and omits some. This sample has tens of thousands of clones, with about 90% found just once. Time point indicated: peripheral blood 6 weeks after treatment start. The sample consisted of PBMCs, taken around atezolizumab (anti-PD-L1) treatment. The receptors originated from a man between 65 and 85 years old with urothelial cancer.

The V call is TRBV19, the J call TRBJ2-2; TRBD2 might be the D (5 bases). The V end was cut by 6 bases, the J end by 5 bases, with 10 bases between. CDR1 LNHDA and CDR2 SQIVND come from the germline V gene (reference sequence). The CDR3 length is 13 residues. Written as DNA, the CDR3 is TGTGCCAGTAGGCCCTCGGGGACCGGGGAGCTGTTTTTT. Translating gives CASRPSGTGELFF.

The CDR3 nucleotides are TGTGCCAGCAGCACCCAACTAGCGGGAGGGCAAGAGACCCAGTACTTC. Protein: CASSTQLAGGQETQYF. The chain recombines TRBV9 with TRBJ2-5, with TRBD2 matching 13 bases. The CDR3 runs 16 residues. The V segment lost 4 bases and the J segment 2 bases; nucleotides outside the gene matches: 5. In germline, CDR1 is SGDLS, CDR2 YYNGEE.

This clone was seen only once. The rearrangement joins TRBV28 to TRBJ1-2; maybe TRBD1 (6 bases). The length of the CDR3 is 14 residues. Trimming removed 4 bases at V and 7 bases at J, with 16 bases between. Germline values: CDR1 MDHEN, CDR2 SYDVKM. The CDR3 DNA follows: TGTGCCAGCAGTTGGGGTAAGGGGGTCGGTGGCTACACCTTC. This sequence encodes CASSWGKGVGGYTF.

The chain links TRBV6-1 to TRBJ1-4; 8 bases match TRBD1. J was trimmed by 5 bases and V by 6 bases; bases with no gene match: 5. This CDR3 has 14 residues. Germline V gene lookup returns CDR1 MNHNS and CDR2 SASEGT. The CDR3 nucleotides are TGTGCCAGCAGGTTCAGGGGGCCGAATGAAAAACTGTTTTTT. This codes for CASRFRGPNEKLFF.

The chain joins TRBV5-6 to TRBJ1-1; no clear D. Trimming removed 2 bases from V and 5 bases from J, with 16 bases in between. Germline-derived CDR1 and CDR2 are SGHDT and YYEEEE. CDR3 size: 15 residues. This CDR3 is CASSFRSPGGTEAFF. The DNA of the CDR3 is TGTGCCAGCAGCTTCCGGAGTCCGGGAGGAACTGAAGCTTTCTTT.

The chain recombines TRBV5-1 with TRBJ2-5, with TRBD2 matching over 9 bases. CDR1 is SGHRS and CDR2 is YFSETQ in the germline V gene. Unmatched junction bases numbered 8, after V lost 4 bases and J lost 4 bases. The CDR3 runs 15 residues. The CDR3 DNA follows: TGCGCCAGCAGCCAAGGTAGCGGGAGAGGAGAGACCCAGTACTTC. The encoded protein is CASSQGSGRGETQYF.

The gene calls are TRBV6-5 and TRBJ2-7, with TRBD1 matching over 8 bases. The trim removed 6 bases at V and 0 bases at J, leaving 7 bases unmatched. The germline gives CDR1 MNHEY, CDR2 SVGAGI. This CDR3 has 15 residues. Here the CDR3 reads CASRPGQGRSYEQYF. The CDR3 region has the DNA TGTGCCAGCAGACCCGGACAGGGCCGCTCCTACGAGCAGTACTTC.

The J gene is TRBJ1-2, the V gene TRBV5-4, with 11 bases matching TRBD1. The length of the CDR3 is 14 residues. Germline values: CDR1 SGHNT, CDR2 YYREEE (reference sequence). The J segment lost 8 bases and the V segment lost 2 bases, leaving 5 bases of the junction unmatched. CDR3 sequence reads: CASSLRDRGYGYTF. CDR3 nucleotides: TGTGCCAGCAGCTTACGGGACAGGGGGTACGGCTACACCTTC. The complete variable domain, with remaining parts taken from reference TRBV5-4 and TRBJ1-2, reads ETGVTQSPTHLIKTRGQQVTLRCSSQSGHNTVSWYQQALGQGPQFIFQYYREEENGRGNFPPRFSGLQFPNYSSELNVNALELDDSALYLCASSLRDRGYGYTFGSGTRLTVV.

Here the CDR3 DNA reads TGCGCCAGCAGCTTGGCAAGGGACAGGAACACTGAAGCTTTCTTT. This gives the protein CASSLARDRNTEAFF. This rearrangement joins TRBV5-1 to TRBJ1-1; 7 bases line up with TRBD1. Germline CDR1 reads SGHRS; CDR2 reads YFSETQ. This CDR3 comprises 15 residues. V shed 0 bases, J shed 1 base, and the junction held 3 bases outside the gene matches.

V and J are TRBV28 and TRBJ2-3; 14 nucleotides line up with TRBD2. Germline V gene data show CDR1 as MDHEN and CDR2 as SYDVKM. V shed 5 bases and J 4 bases; nucleotides not matched to a gene: 8. The CDR3 extends over 17 amino acids. Written as DNA, the CDR3 is TGTGCCAGCAGTCCGGGACTAGCGGGAGTTGGCGCAGATACGCAGTATTTT. Its protein is CASSPGLAGVGADTQYF.

The chain employs TRBV5-5 and TRBJ2-7, with D possibly being TRBD1 (6 bases). This CDR3 is 12 amino acids long. With 5 bases removed from V and 3 bases from J, the gap between germline ends came to 9 bases. Germline V lookup: CDR1 SGHKS, CDR2 YYEKEE (reference sequence). CDR3 region: CASRPDSYEQYF. The CDR3 DNA reads as TGTGCCAGCAGGCCGGACAGCTACGAGCAGTACTTC.

The rearrangement uses TRBV28 and TRBJ2-3; 9 nucleotides agree with TRBD2. The germline V gene has CDR1 MDHEN and CDR2 SYDVKM. CDR3 length equals 15 residues. The J segment lost 1 base and the V segment lost 6 bases, leaving 5 bases of the junction unmatched. The CDR3 spells CASRAGGKGTDTQYF. CDR3 bases: TGTGCCAGCAGGGCGGGAGGGAAGGGCACAGATACGCAGTATTTT.

V gene TRBV18 combines with J gene TRBJ1-2; D gene unclear. V was pared by 0 bases and J by 5 bases, with 10 bases between. The CDR3 runs 14 residues. Germline values: CDR1 KGHSH, CDR2 LQKENI. CDR3 protein: CASSPPPLGYGYTF. In DNA, the CDR3 is TGTGCCAGCTCACCACCCCCGCTAGGTTATGGCTACACCTTC.

The rearrangement joins TRBV5-4 to TRBJ1-4; 8 bases line up with TRBD1. Germline V gives CDR1 SGHNT, CDR2 YYREEE (reference sequence). CDR3 length: 12 residues. J gave up 8 bases and V 4 bases, and 1 base lay outside the gene matches. The chain's CDR3 is CASSRTGEKLFF. The CDR3 DNA reads as TGTGCCAGCAGCAGGACAGGGGAAAAACTGTTTTTT.

On this clone itself: Distinct nucleotide sequences in the sample also encode this CDR3. The V gene is TRBV6-6, the J gene TRBJ1-1; 7 bases are shared with TRBD1. There are 13 residues in the CDR3. J lost 5 bases, V lost 4 bases, and 4 bases had no gene match. Looked up from germline, CDR1 is MNHNY and CDR2 is SVGAGI (reference sequence). CDR3 residues: CASSFQGGTEAFF. CDR3 nucleotide sequence: TGTGCCAGCAGTTTCCAGGGGGGTACTGAAGCTTTCTTT.

The gene calls are TRBV10-3 and TRBJ2-5; TRBD1 matches at 8 bases. The CDR3 sequence is 13 residues long. V shed 2 bases, J shed 4 bases, and the junction held 0 bases outside the gene matches. Germline CDR1 reads ENHRY; CDR2 reads SYGVKD. DNA for the CDR3: TGTGCCATCAGTGAGGGACAGGGAGAGACCCAGTACTTC. Translating it yields CAISEGQGETQYF.